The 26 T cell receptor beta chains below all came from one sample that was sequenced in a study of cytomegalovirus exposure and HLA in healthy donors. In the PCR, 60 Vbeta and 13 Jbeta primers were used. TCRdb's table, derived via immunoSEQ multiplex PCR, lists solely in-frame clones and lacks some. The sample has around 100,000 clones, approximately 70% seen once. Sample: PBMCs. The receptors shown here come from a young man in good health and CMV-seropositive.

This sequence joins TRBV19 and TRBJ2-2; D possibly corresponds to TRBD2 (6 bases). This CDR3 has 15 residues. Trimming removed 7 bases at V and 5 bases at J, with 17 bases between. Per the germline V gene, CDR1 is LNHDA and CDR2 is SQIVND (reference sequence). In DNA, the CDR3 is TGTGCCAGTAAAGTTCTGGAGGGTTCGACCGGGGAGCTGTTTTTT. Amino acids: CASKVLEGSTGELFF.

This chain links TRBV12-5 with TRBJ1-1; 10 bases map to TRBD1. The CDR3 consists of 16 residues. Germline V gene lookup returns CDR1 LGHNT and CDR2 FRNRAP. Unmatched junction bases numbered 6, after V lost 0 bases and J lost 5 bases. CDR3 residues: CASGLVLGQGETEAFF. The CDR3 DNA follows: TGTGCTAGTGGTTTGGTACTAGGACAGGGGGAAACTGAAGCTTTCTTT.

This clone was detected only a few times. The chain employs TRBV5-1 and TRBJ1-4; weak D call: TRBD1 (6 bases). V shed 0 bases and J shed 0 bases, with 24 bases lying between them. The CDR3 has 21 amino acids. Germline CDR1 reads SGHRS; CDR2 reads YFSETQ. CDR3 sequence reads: CASSLEGGTYPPIATNEKLFF. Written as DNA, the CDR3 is TGCGCCAGCAGCTTGGAGGGGGGGACATATCCTCCCATCGCAACTAATGAAAAACTGTTTTTT.

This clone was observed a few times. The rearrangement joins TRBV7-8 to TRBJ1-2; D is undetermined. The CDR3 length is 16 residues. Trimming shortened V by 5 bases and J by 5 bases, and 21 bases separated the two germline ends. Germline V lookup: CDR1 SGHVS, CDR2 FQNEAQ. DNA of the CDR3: TGTGCCAGCAGCGACCTTAGGGTGGAGGGAGGGTATGGCTACACCTTC. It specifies CASSDLRVEGGYGYTF.

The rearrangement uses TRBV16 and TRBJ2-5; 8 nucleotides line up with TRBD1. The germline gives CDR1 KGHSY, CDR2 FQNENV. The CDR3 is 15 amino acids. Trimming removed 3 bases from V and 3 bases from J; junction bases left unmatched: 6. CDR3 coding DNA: TGTGCCAGCAGCCAGCCCGACAGGGGAGAAGAGACCCAGTACTTC. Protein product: CASSQPDRGEETQYF.

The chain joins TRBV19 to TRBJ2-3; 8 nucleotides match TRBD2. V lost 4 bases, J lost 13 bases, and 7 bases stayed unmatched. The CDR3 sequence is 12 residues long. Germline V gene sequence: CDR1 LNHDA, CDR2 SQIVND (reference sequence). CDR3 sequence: CASSTPGGPEYF. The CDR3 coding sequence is TGTGCCAGTAGTACTCCGGGGGGGCCAGAGTATTTT.

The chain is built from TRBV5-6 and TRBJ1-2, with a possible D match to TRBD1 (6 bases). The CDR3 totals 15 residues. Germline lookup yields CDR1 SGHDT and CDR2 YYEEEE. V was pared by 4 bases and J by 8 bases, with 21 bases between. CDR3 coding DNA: TGTGCCAGCAGCCCGGGGCCGGGCGGTCAGGGGGGCTACACCTTC. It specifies CASSPGPGGQGGYTF.

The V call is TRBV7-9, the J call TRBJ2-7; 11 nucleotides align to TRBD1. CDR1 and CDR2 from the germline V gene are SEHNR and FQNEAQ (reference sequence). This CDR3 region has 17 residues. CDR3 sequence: CSSSLSPGQGETYEQYV. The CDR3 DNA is TGTTCCAGCAGCTTATCCCCGGGACAGGGGGAAACCTACGAGCAGTACGTC.

CDR3 in DNA: TGTGCCAGCAGTGTTAATAGCGGGGGGCCGTTCGAGCAGTACTTC. Amino acids: CASSVNSGGPFEQYF. The J gene is TRBJ2-7, the V gene TRBV2; 10 bases are a match to TRBD2. Germline V lookup: CDR1 SNHLY, CDR2 FYNNEI. V lost 4 bases and J lost 6; bases outside the gene matches: 9. This CDR3 is 15 amino acids long.

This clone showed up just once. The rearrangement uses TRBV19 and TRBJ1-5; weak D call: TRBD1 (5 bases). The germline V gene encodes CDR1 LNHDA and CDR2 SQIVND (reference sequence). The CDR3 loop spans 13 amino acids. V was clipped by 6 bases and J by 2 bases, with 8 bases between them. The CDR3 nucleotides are TGTGCCAGTAGGGAAGGGGGCAATCAGCCCCAGCATTTT. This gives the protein CASREGGNQPQHF.

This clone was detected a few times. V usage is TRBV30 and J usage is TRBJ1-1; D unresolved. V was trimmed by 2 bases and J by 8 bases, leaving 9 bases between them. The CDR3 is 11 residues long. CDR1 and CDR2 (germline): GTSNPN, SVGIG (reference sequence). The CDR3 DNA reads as TGTGCCTGGAGTCGGGAGTCCGAAGCTTTCTTT. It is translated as CAWSRESEAFF.

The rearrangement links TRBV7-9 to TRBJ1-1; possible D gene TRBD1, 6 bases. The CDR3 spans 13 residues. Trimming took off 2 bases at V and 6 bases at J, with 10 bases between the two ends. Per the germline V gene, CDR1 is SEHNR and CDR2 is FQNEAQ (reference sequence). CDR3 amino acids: CASSLLQGAEAFF. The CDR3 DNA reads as TGTGCCAGCAGCTTACTACAGGGAGCTGAAGCTTTCTTT.

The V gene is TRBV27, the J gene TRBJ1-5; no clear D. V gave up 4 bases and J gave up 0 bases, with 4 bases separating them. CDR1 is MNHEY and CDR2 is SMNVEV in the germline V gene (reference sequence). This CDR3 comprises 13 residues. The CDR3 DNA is TGTGCCAGCAGTTATAATAGCAATCAGCCCCAGCATTTT. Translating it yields CASSYNSNQPQHF.

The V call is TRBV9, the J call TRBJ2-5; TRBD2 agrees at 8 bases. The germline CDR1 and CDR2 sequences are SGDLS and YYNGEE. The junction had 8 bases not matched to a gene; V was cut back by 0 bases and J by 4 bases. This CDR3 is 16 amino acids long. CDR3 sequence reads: CASSVGAREEGETQYF. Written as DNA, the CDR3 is TGTGCCAGCAGCGTAGGAGCGCGGGAGGAGGGAGAGACCCAGTACTTC.

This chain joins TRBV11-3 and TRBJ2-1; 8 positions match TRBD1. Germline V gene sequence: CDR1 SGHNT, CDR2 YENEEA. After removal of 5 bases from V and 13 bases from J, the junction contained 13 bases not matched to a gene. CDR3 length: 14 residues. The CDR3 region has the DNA TGTGCCAGCAGCCCCAGGACAGGGCGCGGGCGACAGTTCTTC. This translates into CASSPRTGRGRQFF.

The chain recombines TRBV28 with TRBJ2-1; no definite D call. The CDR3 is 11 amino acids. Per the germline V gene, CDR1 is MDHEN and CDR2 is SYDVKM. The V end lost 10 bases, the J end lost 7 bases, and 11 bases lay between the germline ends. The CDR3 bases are TGTGCCACCACCCGCCTAAATGAGCAGTTCTTC. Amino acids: CATTRLNEQFF.

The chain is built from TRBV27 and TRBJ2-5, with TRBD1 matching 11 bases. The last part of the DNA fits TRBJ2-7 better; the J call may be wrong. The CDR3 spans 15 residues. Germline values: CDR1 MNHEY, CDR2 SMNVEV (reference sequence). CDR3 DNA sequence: TGTGCCAGCAGACGTCCCGGGACAGGGGGCTACGAGCAGTACTTC. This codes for CASRRPGTGGYEQYF.

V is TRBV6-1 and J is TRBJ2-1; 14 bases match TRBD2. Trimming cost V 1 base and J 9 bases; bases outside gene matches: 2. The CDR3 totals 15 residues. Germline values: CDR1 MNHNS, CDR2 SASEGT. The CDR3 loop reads CASSEGLAGGGEQFF. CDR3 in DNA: TGTGCCAGCAGTGAAGGACTAGCGGGAGGGGGTGAGCAGTTCTTC.

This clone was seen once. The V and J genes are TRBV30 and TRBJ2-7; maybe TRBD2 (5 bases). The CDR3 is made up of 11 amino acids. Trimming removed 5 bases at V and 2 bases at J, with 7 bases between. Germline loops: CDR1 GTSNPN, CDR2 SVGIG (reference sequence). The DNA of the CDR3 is TGTGCCTGGTCCGGGACCTACGAGCAGTACTTC. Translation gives CAWSGTYEQYF. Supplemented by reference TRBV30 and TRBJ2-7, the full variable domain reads SQTIHQWPATLVQPVGSPLSLECTVEGTSNPNLYWYRQAAGRGLQLLFYSVGIGQISSEVPQNLSASRPQDRQFILSSKKLLLSDSGFYLCAWSGTYEQYFGPGTRLTVT.

CDR3 nucleotide sequence: TGTGCTAGTGGTGGACAGGGGATTCATGGCTACACCTTC. This codes for CASGGQGIHGYTF. The V call is TRBV12-5, the J call TRBJ1-2, with 9 bases matching TRBD1. The germline gives CDR1 LGHNT, CDR2 FRNRAP. The length of the CDR3 is 13 residues. After removal of 5 bases from V and 6 bases from J, the junction contained 4 bases not matched to a gene.

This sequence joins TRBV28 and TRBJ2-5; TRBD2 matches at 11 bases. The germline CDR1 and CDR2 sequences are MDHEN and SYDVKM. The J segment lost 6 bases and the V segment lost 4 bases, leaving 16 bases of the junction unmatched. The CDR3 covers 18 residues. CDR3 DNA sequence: TGTGCCAGCAGTTCCCGACTAGCGGGACCTCTAGAGGGAAAGACCCAGTACTTC. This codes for CASSSRLAGPLEGKTQYF.

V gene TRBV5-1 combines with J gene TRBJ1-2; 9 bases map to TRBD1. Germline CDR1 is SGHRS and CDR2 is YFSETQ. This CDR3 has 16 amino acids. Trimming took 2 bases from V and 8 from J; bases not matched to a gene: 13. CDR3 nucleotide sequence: TGCGCCAGCAGCTTTGGGCAGGGACAGGGTTTGAGCGGCTACACCTTC. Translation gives CASSFGQGQGLSGYTF.

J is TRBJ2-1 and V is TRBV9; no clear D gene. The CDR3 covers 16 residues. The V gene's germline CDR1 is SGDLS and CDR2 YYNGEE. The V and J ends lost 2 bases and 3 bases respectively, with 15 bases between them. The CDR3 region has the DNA TGTGCCAGCAGCGTCGCGTCAAACCCTATCTACAATGAGCAGTTCTTC. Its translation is CASSVASNPIYNEQFF.

CDR3 nucleotides: TGCGCCAGCAGCCTAGGCAGGGGAGAGACCCAGTACTTC. The encoded protein is CASSLGRGETQYF. The V and J genes are TRBV4-1 and TRBJ2-5; maybe TRBD1 (6 bases). CDR3 length equals 13 residues. Per germline, CDR1 MGHRA and CDR2 YSYEKL. The V and J ends lost 4 bases and 4 bases respectively, with 10 bases between them.

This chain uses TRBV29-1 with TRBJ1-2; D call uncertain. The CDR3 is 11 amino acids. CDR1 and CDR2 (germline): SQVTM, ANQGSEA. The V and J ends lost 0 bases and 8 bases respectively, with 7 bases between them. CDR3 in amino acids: CSVEDWEGYTF. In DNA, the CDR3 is TGCAGCGTTGAAGATTGGGAGGGCTACACCTTC.

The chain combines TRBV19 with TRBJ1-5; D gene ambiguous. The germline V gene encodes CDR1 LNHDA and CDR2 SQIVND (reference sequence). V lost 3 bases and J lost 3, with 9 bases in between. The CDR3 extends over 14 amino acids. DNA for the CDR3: TGTGCCAGTAGTATCTACGGTCTCAATCAGCCCCAGCATTTT. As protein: CASSIYGLNQPQHF.